The rows below give T cell receptor beta chains drawn from one sample of a study of shared clonotypes between healthy human individuals. TCRdb's copy holds only in-frame clones and misses some; the assay was immunoSEQ multiplex PCR. The sample includes around 550,000 clones, roughly 96% of them seen just once. The sequenced sample was naive CD8+ T cells sorted from blood. The origin of the receptors is a woman aged 25-40 years in good health. CDR3s include the opening cysteine and the closing phenylalanine or tryptophan. A D gene is named only where the DNA matches it firmly. Size values are once, few and many counts, or a class for expanded clones, and some rows have none.

d_call: -; v_call: TRBV5-5; clone_size: -; j_call: TRBJ2-1; cdr3_nt: TGTGCCAGCAGCTCGGCCAATGAGCAGTTCTTC; cdr3_aa: CASSSANEQFF
d_call: -; v_call: TRBV28; clone_size: -; j_call: TRBJ2-3; cdr3_nt: TGTGCCAGCAGACTGATAAGCACAGATACGCAGTATTTT; cdr3_aa: CASRLISTDTQYF
d_call: -; v_call: TRBV29-1; clone_size: -; j_call: TRBJ2-7; cdr3_nt: TGCAGCGTTGAAGACAGCGACTACGAGCAGTACTTC; cdr3_aa: CSVEDSDYEQYF
d_call: -; v_call: TRBV19; clone_size: -; j_call: TRBJ2-1; cdr3_nt: TGTGCCTGCGGCTGGGATGAGCAGTTCTTC; cdr3_aa: CACGWDEQFF
d_call: -; v_call: TRBV11-2; clone_size: -; j_call: TRBJ2-3; cdr3_nt: TGTGCCAGCAGCGGCCGGGAAGATACGCAGTATTTT; cdr3_aa: CASSGREDTQYF
d_call: -; v_call: TRBV5-4; clone_size: -; j_call: TRBJ1-2; cdr3_nt: TGTGCCAGCAGCTTGAGCGGCACCCATGGCTACACCTTC; cdr3_aa: CASSLSGTHGYTF
d_call: -; v_call: TRBV23-1; clone_size: -; j_call: TRBJ1-6; cdr3_nt: TGCGCCAGCAGTCATAATCGGACGAAGCAGGTTCTTGATCACAACTCTCCTGATAATTCACCCCTCCACTTT; cdr3_aa: CASSHNRTKQVLDHNSPDNSPLHF
d_call: TRBD1; v_call: TRBV29-1; clone_size: -; j_call: TRBJ1-1; cdr3_nt: TGCAGCGTTGAAGCAATCAGGGGGTATAGCACTGAAGCTTTCTTT; cdr3_aa: CSVEAIRGYSTEAFF
d_call: -; v_call: TRBV27; clone_size: -; j_call: TRBJ2-1; cdr3_nt: TGTGCCAGCAGAGCTCAGGGCGATGAGCAGTTCTTC; cdr3_aa: CASRAQGDEQFF
d_call: -; v_call: TRBV28; clone_size: -; j_call: TRBJ1-1; cdr3_nt: TGTGCCAGCAGTCCAACAGGGAGCACTGAAGCTTTCTTT; cdr3_aa: CASSPTGSTEAFF
d_call: -; v_call: TRBV2; clone_size: -; j_call: TRBJ1-1; cdr3_nt: TGTGCCAGTAGCGGGGCCTCCAGGGAAGCTTTCTTT; cdr3_aa: CASSGASREAFF
d_call: -; v_call: TRBV21-1; clone_size: once; j_call: TRBJ2-1; cdr3_nt: TGTGCCAGCAGCCCGTTAGGAGCGGAGAGCCCACCCTTCAATGAGCAGTTCTTC; cdr3_aa: CASSPLGAESPPFNEQFF
d_call: -; v_call: TRBV19; clone_size: -; j_call: TRBJ2-1; cdr3_nt: TGTGCCAGTAGAGAGGGGATAGCGGCTTACAATGAGCAGTTCTTC; cdr3_aa: CASREGIAAYNEQFF
d_call: -; v_call: TRBV14; clone_size: once; j_call: TRBJ2-5; cdr3_nt: TGTGCCAGCAGCTTAAGTAGGGGCCTCTGGGAGACCCAGTACTTC; cdr3_aa: CASSLSRGLWETQYF
d_call: TRBD2; v_call: TRBV4-2; clone_size: -; j_call: TRBJ2-7; cdr3_nt: TGTGCCAGCAGCCAAGAGGGACTAGCGGGAGGATTATCCTACGAGCAGTACTTC; cdr3_aa: CASSQEGLAGGLSYEQYF
d_call: TRBD1; v_call: TRBV30; clone_size: -; j_call: TRBJ1-2; cdr3_nt: TGTGCCTGGACCGCCGGACAGGGGCCTAACTATGGCTACACCTTC; cdr3_aa: CAWTAGQGPNYGYTF
d_call: -; v_call: TRBV9; clone_size: -; j_call: TRBJ1-1; cdr3_nt: TGTGCCAGCTCTACGGGACGGTCGAACACTGAAGCTTTCTTT; cdr3_aa: CASSTGRSNTEAFF